Shown below are 13 T cell receptor beta chains from a single sample sequenced in a study of control samples from healthy donors and cancer patients (dated by TCRdb to 2020 to 2021). The library came from the immunoSEQ multiplex PCR assay. TCRdb limited this immuneACCESS table to in-frame rearrangements with V and J called. A share of clones is missing; checked studies link under half to unresolved V genes, and the rest is unexplained. The sample table lists some 22,000 clones, more than 80% of them with a count of one. About two fifths of the sample goes to the ten largest clones. What was sequenced was PBMCs. The source of these receptors is a man aged 55 to 69 with head and neck cancer.

Only one count was recorded for this clone. V is TRBV6-5 and J is TRBJ1-2; the D is unclear. Trimming stripped 6 bases from V and 1 base from J, with 12 bases between. The CDR3 is made up of 14 amino acids. Germline lookup yields CDR1 MNHEY and CDR2 SVGAGI. The CDR3 nucleotides read TGTGCCAGCAGCACGACTTTTTTTAACTATGGCTACACCTTC. Encoded protein: CASSTTFFNYGYTF.

The rearrangement joins TRBV10-3 to TRBJ2-7; weak D call: TRBD1 (5 bases). Germline CDR1 and CDR2: ENHRY and SYGVKD. Trimming pared 3 bases from V and 5 bases from J, leaving 14 bases between. This CDR3 has 14 amino acids. The chain's CDR3 is CAISDVREGDEQYF. DNA of the CDR3: TGTGCCATCAGTGATGTAAGGGAAGGGGACGAGCAGTACTTC.

The J gene is TRBJ2-5, the V gene TRBV29-1; D may be TRBD2 (6 bases). The CDR3 is made up of 12 amino acids. The germline V and J ends were trimmed by 7 bases and 5 bases, with 14 bases remaining between them. Per the germline V gene, CDR1 is SQVTM and CDR2 is ANQGSEA. The CDR3 DNA reads as TGCAGCGGGGGGGAAGGGTTTGAGACCCAGTACTTC. Encoded protein: CSGGEGFETQYF.

V is TRBV10-2 and J is TRBJ1-5; D is unclear. Germline CDR1 WSHSY, CDR2 SAAADI. The CDR3 totals 14 residues. With 5 bases removed from V and 1 base from J, the gap between germline ends came to 9 bases. CDR3 bases: TGCGCCAGCAGTCGGACGGTCAGCAATCAGCCCCAGCATTTT. This encodes CASSRTVSNQPQHF.

The CDR3 nucleotides are TGCGCCAGCAGCTCTACGACTAGCGGGACAGATACGCAGTATTTT. Encoded protein: CASSSTTSGTDTQYF. The V and J genes are TRBV5-1 and TRBJ2-3; 10 positions agree with TRBD2. V lost 3 bases to trimming and J lost 3 bases; unmatched junction nucleotides: 4. This CDR3 contains 15 residues. Looked up from germline, CDR1 is SGHRS and CDR2 is YFSETQ.

This clone appeared a single time. The J gene is TRBJ2-7, the V gene TRBV7-6; a weak D match, TRBD1 (7 bases). The CDR3 is made up of 17 amino acids. V lost 5 bases and J 3 bases, leaving 23 bases between the germline ends. Germline CDR1 and CDR2: SGHVS and FNYEAQ. The CDR3 DNA reads TGTGCCAGCAGCCCACGGCCCGGAGGGCAGGGGGGCTACGAGCAGTACTTC. Its translation: CASSPRPGGQGGYEQYF.

This clone was recorded a few times. The chain combines TRBV7-3 with TRBJ1-1, with TRBD1 matching over 7 bases. The CDR3 has 17 residues. Germline V gene lookup returns CDR1 SGHTA and CDR2 FQGTGA. With 1 base clipped from V and 2 bases from J, the junction kept 10 bases outside the gene matches. CDR3 DNA: TGTGCCAGCAGCTTAAGGCGACGGGCAGGGGGTAACACTGAAGCTTTCTTT. Its translation is CASSLRRRAGGNTEAFF. The whole variable domain, remainder taken from reference TRBV7-3 and TRBJ1-1, is GAGVSQTPSNKVTEKGKYVELRCDPISGHTALYWYRQSLGQGPEFLIYFQGTGAADDSGLPNDRFFAVRPEGSVSTLKIQRTERGDSAVYLCASSLRRRAGGNTEAFFGQGTRLTVV.

The rearrangement links TRBV12-3 or TRBV12-4 to TRBJ1-1; D is ambiguous. The V gene lost 4 bases and the J gene lost 5 bases, with 8 bases spanning the gap. The length of the CDR3 is 12 residues. CDR3 DNA sequence: TGTGCCAGCAGTTCCGGAGGAACTGAAGCTTTCTTT. It yields the protein CASSSGGTEAFF.

The chain uses TRBV7-6 and TRBJ2-1; 15 bases are a match to TRBD2. Germline values: CDR1 SGHVS, CDR2 FNYEAQ. V lost 5 bases, J lost 1 base, and 6 bases stayed unmatched. This CDR3 is built from 18 residues. The DNA for the CDR3 is TGTGCCAGCAGCCGCGGACTAGCGGGAGGGAAATCCTACAATGAGCAGTTCTTC. It yields the protein CASSRGLAGGKSYNEQFF.

The rearrangement links TRBV18 to TRBJ1-2; possibly TRBD1 for D (5 bases). Between the trimmed V and J ends, which lost 4 bases and 8 bases, there was a span of 23 bases. The CDR3 consists of 16 residues. CDR1 KGHSH and CDR2 LQKENI come from the germline V gene. CDR3 region: CASSLLPGLQAGGYTF. The DNA of the CDR3 is TGTGCCAGCTCACTCCTCCCGGGACTCCAAGCGGGCGGCTACACCTTC.

V and J are TRBV5-8 and TRBJ2-2, with D perhaps TRBD2 (5 bases). Trimming cost V 4 bases and J 1 base, with 11 bases left between them. This CDR3 has 15 amino acids. CDR1 and CDR2 (germline): SGHTS, YDEGEE. CDR3 loop: CASSPPSLNTGELFF. CDR3 nucleotides: TGTGCCAGCAGCCCCCCTAGCTTGAACACCGGGGAGCTGTTTTTT.

The genes are TRBV5-5 and TRBJ2-2; D perhaps matches TRBD1 (6 bases). From germline, CDR1 is SGHKS and CDR2 YYEKEE (reference sequence). This CDR3 has 16 amino acids. V gave up 4 bases and J gave up 4 bases, with 17 bases separating them. The CDR3 loop reads CASSPRGGLGTGELFF. The CDR3 DNA sequence: TGTGCCAGCAGCCCGCGAGGGGGTTTGGGCACCGGGGAGCTGTTTTTT. Combining the CDR3 with reference TRBV5-5 and TRBJ2-2 gives the whole variable domain DAGVTQSPTHLIKTRGQQVTLRCSPISGHKSVSWYQQVLGQGPQFIFQYYEKEERGRGNFPDRFSARQFPNYSSELNVNALLLGDSALYLCASSPRGGLGTGELFFGEGSRLTVL.

This sequence joins TRBV7-9 and TRBJ1-2; D remains unclear. The length of the CDR3 is 12 residues. Trimming took 5 bases from V and 8 from J, leaving 12 bases between them. Looked up from germline, CDR1 is SEHNR and CDR2 is FQNEAQ (reference sequence). This CDR3 is CASSQEALGYTF. The CDR3 DNA reads as TGTGCCAGCAGCCAAGAGGCGTTGGGCTACACCTTC.